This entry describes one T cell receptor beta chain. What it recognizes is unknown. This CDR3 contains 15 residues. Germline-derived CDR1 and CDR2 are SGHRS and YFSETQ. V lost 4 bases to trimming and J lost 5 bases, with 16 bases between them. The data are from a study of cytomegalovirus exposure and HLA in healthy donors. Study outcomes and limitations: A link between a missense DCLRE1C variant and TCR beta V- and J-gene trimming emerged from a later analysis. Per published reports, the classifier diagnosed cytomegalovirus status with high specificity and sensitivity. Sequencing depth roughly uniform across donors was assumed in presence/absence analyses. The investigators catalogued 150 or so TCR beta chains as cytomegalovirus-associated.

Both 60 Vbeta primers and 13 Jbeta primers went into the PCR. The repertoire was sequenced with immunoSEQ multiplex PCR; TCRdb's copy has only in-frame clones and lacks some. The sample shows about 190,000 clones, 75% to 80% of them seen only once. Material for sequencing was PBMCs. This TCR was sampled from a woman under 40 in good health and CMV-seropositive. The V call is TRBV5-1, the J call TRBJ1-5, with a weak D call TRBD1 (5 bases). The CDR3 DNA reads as TGCGCCAGCAGCCCAAAGGAGGGGCCCTATCAGCCCCAGCATTTT. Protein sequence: CASSPKEGPYQPQHF. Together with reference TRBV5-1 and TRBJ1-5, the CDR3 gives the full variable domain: KAGVTQTPRYLIKTRGQQVTLSCSPISGHRSVSWYQQTPGQGLQFLFEYFSETQRNKGNFPGRFSGRQFSNSRSEMNVSTLELGDSALYLCASSPKEGPYQPQHFGDGTRLSIL.